This T cell receptor (beta chain) was captured in a study of blood T cell repertoires in COVID-19. Study summary: The United States, Italy and Spain provided the acute and convalescent COVID-19 samples. PBMCs, B-cell-depleted T cells, or T cells were the source of the cDNA or gDNA that made up the material.

Original handling: Amplification with reference gene primers provided the estimates of nucleated cell counts. The protocol was immunoSEQ multiplex PCR, while the TCRdb copy is restricted to in-frame clones and leaves out a portion. The DNA was the basis for D and trimming; V, J and clone size are from that table. The sample lists about 410,000 clones; approximately 89% were seen once. Seattle cases were enrolled at active infection and followed longitudinally. The V gene lost 5 bases and the J gene lost 7 bases, with 11 bases spanning the gap. This CDR3 contains 12 residues. The J gene is TRBJ1-2, the V gene TRBV12-3 or TRBV12-4; D is perhaps TRBD1 (5 bases). The source material was peripheral blood. The clonotype comes from a woman in her forties with COVID-19, enrolled during active disease. The CDR3 region has the DNA TGTGCCAGCAGTAAGGGGTTGAGTGGCTACACCTTC. Amino acid sequence: CASSKGLSGYTF.